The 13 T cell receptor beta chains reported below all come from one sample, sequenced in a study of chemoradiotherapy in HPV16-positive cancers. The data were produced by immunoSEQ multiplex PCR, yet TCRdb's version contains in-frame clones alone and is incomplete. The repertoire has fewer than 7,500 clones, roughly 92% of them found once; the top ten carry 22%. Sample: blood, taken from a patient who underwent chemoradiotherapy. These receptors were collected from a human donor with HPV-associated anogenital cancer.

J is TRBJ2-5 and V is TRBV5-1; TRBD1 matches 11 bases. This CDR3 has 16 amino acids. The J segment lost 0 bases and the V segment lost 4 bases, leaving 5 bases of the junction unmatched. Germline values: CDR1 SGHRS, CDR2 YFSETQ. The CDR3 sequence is CASSGGTGGYQETQYF. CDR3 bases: TGCGCCAGCAGCGGGGGGACAGGGGGATACCAAGAGACCCAGTACTTC.

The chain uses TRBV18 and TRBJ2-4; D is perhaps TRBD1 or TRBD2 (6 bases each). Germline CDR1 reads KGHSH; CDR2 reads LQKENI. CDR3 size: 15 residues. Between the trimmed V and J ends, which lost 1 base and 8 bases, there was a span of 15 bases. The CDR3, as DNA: TGTGCCAGCTCACCACGGGGGGCCGGTGTAGACATTCAGTACTTC. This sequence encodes CASSPRGAGVDIQYF.

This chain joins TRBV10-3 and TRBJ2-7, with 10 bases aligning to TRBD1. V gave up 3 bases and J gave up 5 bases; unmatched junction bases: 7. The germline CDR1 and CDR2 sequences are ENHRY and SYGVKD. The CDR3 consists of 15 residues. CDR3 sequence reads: CAISEGGQGRDEQYF. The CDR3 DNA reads TGTGCCATCAGTGAAGGGGGACAGGGGAGGGACGAGCAGTACTTC.

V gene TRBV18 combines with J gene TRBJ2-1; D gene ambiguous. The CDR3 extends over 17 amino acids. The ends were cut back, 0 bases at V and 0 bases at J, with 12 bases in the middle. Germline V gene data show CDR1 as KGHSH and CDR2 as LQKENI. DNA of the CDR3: TGTGCCAGCTCACCACCCATGTCGGGTTCCTCCTACAATGAGCAGTTCTTC. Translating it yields CASSPPMSGSSYNEQFF. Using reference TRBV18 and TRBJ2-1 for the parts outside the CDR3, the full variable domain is NAGVMQNPRHLVRRRGQEARLRCSPMKGHSHVYWYRQLPEEGLKFMVYLQKENIIDESGMPKERFSAEFPKEGPSILRIQQVVRGDSAAYFCASSPPMSGSSYNEQFFGPGTRLTVL.

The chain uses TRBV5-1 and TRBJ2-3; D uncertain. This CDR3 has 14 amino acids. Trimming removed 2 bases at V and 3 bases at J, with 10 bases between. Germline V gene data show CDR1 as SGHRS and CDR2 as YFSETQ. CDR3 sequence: CASSFQRGTDTQYF. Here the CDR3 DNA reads TGCGCCAGCAGCTTCCAGCGTGGAACAGATACGCAGTATTTT.

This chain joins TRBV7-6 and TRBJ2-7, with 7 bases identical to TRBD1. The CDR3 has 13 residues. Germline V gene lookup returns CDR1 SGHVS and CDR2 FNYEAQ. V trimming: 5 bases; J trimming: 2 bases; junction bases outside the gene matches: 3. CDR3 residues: CASSIGTAYEQYF. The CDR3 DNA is TGTGCCAGCAGCATCGGGACAGCCTACGAGCAGTACTTC.

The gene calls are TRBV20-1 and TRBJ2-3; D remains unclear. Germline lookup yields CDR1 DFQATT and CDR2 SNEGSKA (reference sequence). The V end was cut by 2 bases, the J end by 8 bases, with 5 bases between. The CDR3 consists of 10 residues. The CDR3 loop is CSARWGTQYF. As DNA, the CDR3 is TGCAGTGCTAGATGGGGTACGCAGTATTTT.

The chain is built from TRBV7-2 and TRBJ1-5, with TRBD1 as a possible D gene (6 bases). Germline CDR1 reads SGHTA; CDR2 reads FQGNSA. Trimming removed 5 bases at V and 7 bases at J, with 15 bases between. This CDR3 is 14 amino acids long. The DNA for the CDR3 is TGTGCCAGCAGCCCAGCCGGGGGGCAACAGCCCCAGCATTTT. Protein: CASSPAGGQQPQHF.

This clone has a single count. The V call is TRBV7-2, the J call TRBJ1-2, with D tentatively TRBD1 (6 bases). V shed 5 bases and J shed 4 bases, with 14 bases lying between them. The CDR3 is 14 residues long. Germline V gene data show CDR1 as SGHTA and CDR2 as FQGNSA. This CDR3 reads CASSRSRGGYGYTF. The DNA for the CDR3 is TGTGCCAGCAGCCGAAGCAGGGGTGGCTATGGCTACACCTTC.

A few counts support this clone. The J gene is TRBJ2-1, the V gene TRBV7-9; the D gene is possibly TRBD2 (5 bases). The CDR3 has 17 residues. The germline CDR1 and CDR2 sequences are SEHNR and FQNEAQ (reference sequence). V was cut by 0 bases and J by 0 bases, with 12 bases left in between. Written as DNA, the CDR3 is TGTGCCAGCAGCTTAGCCTACGGGGAGAGCTCCTACAATGAGCAGTTCTTC. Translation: CASSLAYGESSYNEQFF.

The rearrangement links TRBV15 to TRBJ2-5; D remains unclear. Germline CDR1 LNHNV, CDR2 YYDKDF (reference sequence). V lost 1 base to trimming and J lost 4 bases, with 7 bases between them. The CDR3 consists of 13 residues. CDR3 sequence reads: CATSRVPAETQYF. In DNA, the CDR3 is TGTGCCACCAGCAGAGTCCCAGCAGAGACCCAGTACTTC.

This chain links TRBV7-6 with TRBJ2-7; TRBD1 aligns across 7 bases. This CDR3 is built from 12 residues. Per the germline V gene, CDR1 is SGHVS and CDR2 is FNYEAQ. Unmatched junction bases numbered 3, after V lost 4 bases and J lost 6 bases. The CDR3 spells CASSYNRGEQYF. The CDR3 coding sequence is TGTGCCAGCAGCTATAACAGGGGCGAGCAGTACTTC.

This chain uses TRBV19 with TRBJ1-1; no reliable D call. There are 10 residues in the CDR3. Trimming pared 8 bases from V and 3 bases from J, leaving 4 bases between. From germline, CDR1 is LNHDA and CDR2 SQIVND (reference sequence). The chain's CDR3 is CASGYTEAFF. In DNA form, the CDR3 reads TGTGCCAGTGGGTACACTGAAGCTTTCTTT.